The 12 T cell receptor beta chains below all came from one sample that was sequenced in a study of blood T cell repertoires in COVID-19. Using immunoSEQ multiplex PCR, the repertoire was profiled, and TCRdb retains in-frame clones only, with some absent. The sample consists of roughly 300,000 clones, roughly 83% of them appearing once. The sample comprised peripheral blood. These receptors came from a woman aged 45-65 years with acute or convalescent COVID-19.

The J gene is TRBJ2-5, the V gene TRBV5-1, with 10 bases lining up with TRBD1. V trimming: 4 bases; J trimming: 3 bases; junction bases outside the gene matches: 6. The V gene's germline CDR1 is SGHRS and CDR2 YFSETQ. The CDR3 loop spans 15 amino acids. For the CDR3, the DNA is TGCGCCAGCAGCCTTTCCGGGACAGGGGAAGAGACCCAGTACTTC. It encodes CASSLSGTGEETQYF.

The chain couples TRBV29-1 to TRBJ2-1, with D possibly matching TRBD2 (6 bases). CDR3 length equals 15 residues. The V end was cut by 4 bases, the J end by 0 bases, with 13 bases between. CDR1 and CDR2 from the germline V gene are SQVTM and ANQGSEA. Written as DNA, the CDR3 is TGCAGCGTTGGTGCGGGGCCGAGCTCCTACAATGAGCAGTTCTTC. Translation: CSVGAGPSSYNEQFF.

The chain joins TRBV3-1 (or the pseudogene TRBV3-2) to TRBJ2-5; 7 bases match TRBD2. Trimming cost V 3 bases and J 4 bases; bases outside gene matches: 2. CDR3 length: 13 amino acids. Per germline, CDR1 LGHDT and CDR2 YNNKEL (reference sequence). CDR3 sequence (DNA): TGTGCCAGCAGCCATGGGGGGGTAGAGACCCAGTACTTC. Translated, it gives CASSHGGVETQYF.

The CDR3 region is CASSLAGRWAGELFF. Written as DNA, the CDR3 is TGTGCCAGCAGCTTAGCGGGAAGGTGGGCCGGGGAGCTGTTTTTT. The chain couples TRBV5-4 to TRBJ2-2; 7 nucleotides match TRBD2. The CDR3 spans 15 residues. Germline lookup yields CDR1 SGHNT and CDR2 YYREEE (reference sequence). Trimming cost V 2 bases and J 6 bases; bases outside gene matches: 7. The full variable domain, rest sourced from reference TRBV5-4 and TRBJ2-2, is ETGVTQSPTHLIKTRGQQVTLRCSSQSGHNTVSWYQQALGQGPQFIFQYYREEENGRGNFPPRFSGLQFPNYSSELNVNALELDDSALYLCASSLAGRWAGELFFGEGSRLTVL.

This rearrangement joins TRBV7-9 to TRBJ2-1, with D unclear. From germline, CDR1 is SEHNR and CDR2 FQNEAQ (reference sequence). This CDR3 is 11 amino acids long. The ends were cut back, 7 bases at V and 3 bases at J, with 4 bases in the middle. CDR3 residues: CASTLYNEQFF. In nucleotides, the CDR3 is TGTGCCAGCACCCTCTACAATGAGCAGTTCTTC.

The CDR3 sequence: CASSPTAVGANVLTF. CDR3 nucleotide sequence: TGTGCCAGCTCACCAACGGCGGTTGGGGCCAACGTCCTGACTTTC. The rearrangement links TRBV18 to TRBJ2-6; D unresolved. CDR1 is KGHSH, CDR2 LQKENI, per germline. This CDR3 is built from 15 residues. V was trimmed by 2 bases and J by 3 bases, leaving 8 bases between them.

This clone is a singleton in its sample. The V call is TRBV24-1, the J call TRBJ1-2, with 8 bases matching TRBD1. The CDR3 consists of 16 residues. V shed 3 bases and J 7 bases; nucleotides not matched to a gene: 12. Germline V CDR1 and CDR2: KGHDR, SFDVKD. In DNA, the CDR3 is TGTGCCACCAGTGATCGCCGCTCGGACAGGGCCTCTGGCTACACCTTC. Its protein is CATSDRRSDRASGYTF.

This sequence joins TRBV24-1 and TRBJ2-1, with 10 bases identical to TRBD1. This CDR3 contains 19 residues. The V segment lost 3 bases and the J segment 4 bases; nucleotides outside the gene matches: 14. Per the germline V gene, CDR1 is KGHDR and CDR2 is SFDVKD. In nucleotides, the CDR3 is TGTGCCACCAGTGATCCACAACCCGGGACAGGGGTTGGATACAATGAGCAGTTCTTC. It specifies CATSDPQPGTGVGYNEQFF.

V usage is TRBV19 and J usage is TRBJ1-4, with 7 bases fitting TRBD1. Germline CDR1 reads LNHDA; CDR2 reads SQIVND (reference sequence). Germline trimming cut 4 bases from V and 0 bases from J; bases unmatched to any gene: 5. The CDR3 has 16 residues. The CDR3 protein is CASSRDSATTNEKLFF. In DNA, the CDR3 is TGTGCCAGTAGTAGGGACAGCGCAACAACTAATGAAAAACTGTTTTTT.

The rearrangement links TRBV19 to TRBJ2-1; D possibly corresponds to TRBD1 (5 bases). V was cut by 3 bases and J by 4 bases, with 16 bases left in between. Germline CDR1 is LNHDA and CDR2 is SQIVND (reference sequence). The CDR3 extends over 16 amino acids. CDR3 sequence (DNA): TGTGCCAGTAGTATTGGGAAGGGAAGGGGTTACAATGAGCAGTTCTTC. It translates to CASSIGKGRGYNEQFF.

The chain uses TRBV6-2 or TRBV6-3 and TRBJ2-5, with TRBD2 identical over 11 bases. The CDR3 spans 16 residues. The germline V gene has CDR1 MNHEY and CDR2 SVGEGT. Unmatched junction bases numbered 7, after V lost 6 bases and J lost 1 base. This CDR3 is CASSHPLAGGQETQYF. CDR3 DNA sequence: TGTGCCAGCAGCCACCCTCTAGCGGGAGGCCAAGAGACCCAGTACTTC.

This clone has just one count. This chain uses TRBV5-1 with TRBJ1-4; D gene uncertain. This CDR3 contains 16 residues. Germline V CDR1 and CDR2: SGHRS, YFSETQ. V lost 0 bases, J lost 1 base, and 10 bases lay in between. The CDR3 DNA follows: TGCGCCAGCAGCTTGGCCGTACCAGGAACTAATGAAAAACTGTTTTTT. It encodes CASSLAVPGTNEKLFF. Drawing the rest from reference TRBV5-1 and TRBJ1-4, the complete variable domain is KAGVTQTPRYLIKTRGQQVTLSCSPISGHRSVSWYQQTPGQGLQFLFEYFSETQRNKGNFPGRFSGRQFSNSRSEMNVSTLELGDSALYLCASSLAVPGTNEKLFFGSGTQLSVL.